This record looks at one T cell receptor beta chain sequence and its context. Its matching antigen is unknown. The CDR3 length is 15 residues. The data are from a study of cytomegalovirus exposure and HLA in healthy donors. General observations from the study: Clonal expansion, a later analysis showed, was greater in HLA-associated TCR beta chains than in equally common others.

The PCR had 60 Vbeta and 13 Jbeta primers. Sequencing was performed with immunoSEQ multiplex PCR; in TCRdb, only in-frame clones are kept and a portion is missing. The repertoire includes 200,000 to 250,000 clones, around 64% of them detected once, and about 2.5% sits in the top ten. This sequence was found in a man aged 40-49 years in good health and CMV-seropositive. The chain is built from TRBV21-1 and TRBJ2-3; TRBD2 reflects the table's D call only, with no check against the DNA. TRBV21-1 is a listed pseudogene. What was sequenced was PBMCs. CDR3 nucleotide sequence: TGTGCCAGCAGCCCCGGACTAACCCGAACAGATACGCAGTATTTT. This encodes CASSPGLTRTDTQYF.